Reported below is one T cell receptor beta chain. The antigen it binds to is not known. No much larger clone exists at a distance of one base, and base qualities are not known. Libraries were prepared through PCR. The sequencer was an Illumina HiSeq 2500. Molecular barcoding was employed in the preparation of TCR libraries, with unique molecular identifiers being used to normalize TCRbeta repertoire quantification. TCRdb trimmed public reads at Q25 via fastp, called clones via MiXCR and kept in-frame beta chains. All rows with the same CDR3 protein become a single entry with the most common DNA and genes. The sample contains around 340,000 distinct CDR3 sequences, 13% of them found a single time. The top ten constitute around 4.1% of the sample. These data belong to a study of T-cell reconstitution after alpha-beta-depleted transplantation in children (dated by TCRdb to the mid-2010s). Notes on the research overall: The study quantitatively tracked T-cell immune reconstitution after TCRalphabeta/CD19-depleted allogeneic hematopoietic cell transplantation in children using TCR repertoire profiling.

CDR1 and CDR2, per the germline V gene, are MNHEY and SVGAGI. From the cysteine through the phenylalanine, the CDR3 covers 17 amino acids. The only DNA kept is the CDR3, 51 bases in frame from the first base. The V and J ends are trimmed by 2 bases and 4 bases, leaving 20 bases between them. The sequencing here drew on PBMCs, taken from the stem cell graft. This chain joins TRBV6-5 to TRBJ1-2; tentative D gene TRBD1, with 5 bases matching. This clonotype originated in a human donor who donated a stem cell graft to a child with Fanconi anemia. The DNA is as follows: TGTGCCAGCAGTTACCGTGGAGACCAGGGACTGACCTATGGCTACACCTTC. It translates to CASSYRGDQGLTYGYTF.